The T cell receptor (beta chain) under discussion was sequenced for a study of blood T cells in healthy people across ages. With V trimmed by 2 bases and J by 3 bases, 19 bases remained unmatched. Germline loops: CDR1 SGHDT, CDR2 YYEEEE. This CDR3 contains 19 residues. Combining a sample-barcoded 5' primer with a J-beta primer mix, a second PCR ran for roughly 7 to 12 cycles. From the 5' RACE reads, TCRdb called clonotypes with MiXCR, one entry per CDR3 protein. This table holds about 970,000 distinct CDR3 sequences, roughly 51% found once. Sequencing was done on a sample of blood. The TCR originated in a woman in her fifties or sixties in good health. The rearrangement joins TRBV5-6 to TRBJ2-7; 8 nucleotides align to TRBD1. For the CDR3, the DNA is TGTGCCAGCAGCTTAAGGTCAGGGGGCTATCTTCCCCCCCTCTACGAGCAGTACTTC. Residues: CASSLRSGGYLPPLYEQYF.